This entry is about one T cell receptor (beta chain). Assay: immunoSEQ multiplex PCR; the TCRdb copy retains only in-frame clones and omits some. The sample yields tens of thousands of clones, about 83% seen once. CDR1 is SGHTA and CDR2 is FQGNSA in the germline V gene. The CDR3 is made up of 16 amino acids. V gave up 5 bases and J gave up 4 bases; unmatched junction bases: 14. The record originates from a study of ipilimumab plus nivolumab after autologous stem cell transplantation. The source was PBMCs, collected in a trial of ipilimumab plus nivolumab as post-transplant consolidation. V gene TRBV7-2 combines with J gene TRBJ2-7, with 7 bases that match TRBD1. The clonotype was recovered from a male donor with diffuse large B-cell lymphoma. For the CDR3, the DNA is TGTGCCAGCAGCAGACAACAGGGGACCGCGCAATACGAGCAGTACTTC. It specifies CASSRQQGTAQYEQYF.